The T cell receptor (beta chain) under discussion was sequenced for a study of cytomegalovirus exposure and HLA in healthy donors. Overall study: HLA-typed donors were the source of approximately 80 million unique TCRs, which an early data release held. Study-level points and caveats: Among the sequence variants, a highly shared cluster was likely an artifact of sequencing.

The PCR had 60 Vbeta and 13 Jbeta primers. Sequenced by immunoSEQ multiplex PCR; TCRdb stores in-frame clones only, minus some. The sample includes around 200,000 clones. Donors consisted of healthy bone marrow donors. Though nominally healthy at sampling, donors likely had unrecorded immune exposures. Germline CDR1 SGDLS, CDR2 YYNGEE. This CDR3 has 15 amino acids. Trimming removed 3 bases at V and 0 bases at J, with 11 bases between. Comments on this clone: The antigen is undetermined.

V gene TRBV9 combines with J gene TRBJ2-3; unclear D gene. This clonotype was sampled from a girl between 2 and 10 years old in good health and CMV-seropositive. Source material: PBMCs. As DNA, the CDR3 is TGTGCCAGCAGCGAACAGAGTGCTAGCACAGATACGCAGTATTTT. Protein sequence: CASSEQSASTDTQYF.